These T cell receptor beta chains were read from a single sample in a study of T cell repertoires in cytomegalovirus infection. TCRdb used MiXCR to reprocess the reads, holding one entry per CDR3 protein. The sample yields about 240,000 distinct CDR3 sequences, under 8.5% seen once. Sequencing was carried out using PBMCs. The receptors here all came from a human donor in good health (CMV status not recorded). Some clones in this sample may be carry-over from other donors' samples. The CDR3 runs from the conserved cysteine through the conserved F or W. The D gene is left open where the match is weak. Expanded clones get a size class; other rows say once, few or many, or leave the size out.

>many|NA|TRBJ2-3|TRBV7-2
TGTGCCAGCAGCTTAGAGCGAGGAGATACGCAGTATTTT
CASSLERGDTQYF
>many|TRBD1|TRBJ2-2|TRBV5-1
TGCGCCAGCAGCCGCGGACAGGTGAACACCGGGGAGCTGTTTTTT
CASSRGQVNTGELFF
>NA|NA|TRBJ1-1|TRBV12-3/TRBV12-4
TGTGCCAGCAGTTTCAGGGAGTACACTGAAGCTTTCTTT
CASSFREYTEAFF
>few|NA|TRBJ2-3|TRBV27
TGTGCCAGCAGTCCACTGACTAGTGCAGATACGCAGTATTTT
CASSPLTSADTQYF
>many|NA|TRBJ1-2|TRBV7-8
TGTGCCAGCAGCTTAGAGGGCGCAGGGGGCTACACCTTC
CASSLEGAGGYTF
>many|TRBD2|TRBJ2-7|TRBV6-2/TRBV6-3
TGTGCCAGCAGTTACTTAGCGGGAGCCTACGAGCAGTACTTC
CASSYLAGAYEQYF
>NA|TRBD1|TRBJ2-7|TRBV7-9
TGTGCCAGCAGCTTCCCCGACAGGGACCCCTACGAGCAGTACTTC
CASSFPDRDPYEQYF
>many|NA|TRBJ2-1|TRBV24-1
TGTGCCACCAGTGCTTCAACACATATCAATGAGCAGTTCTTC
CATSASTHINEQFF
>few|TRBD1|TRBJ2-6|TRBV19
TGTGCCAGTACGGGACAGGGTGGGTTTGGGGCCAACGTCCTGACTTTC
CASTGQGGFGANVLTF
>many|NA|TRBJ2-5|TRBV29-1
TGCAGCGTTGAAGGGGGTGGGAAGACCCAGTACTTC
CSVEGGGKTQYF
>many|NA|TRBJ1-5|TRBV7-6
TGTGCCAGCAGCTTAGTTTCAGGGCAGCCCCAGCATTTT
CASSLVSGQPQHF
>many|NA|TRBJ1-1|TRBV14
TGTGCCAGCAGCCAAGAATCGGCCGGGAAAGCTTTCTTT
CASSQESAGKAFF
>few|NA|TRBJ2-5|TRBV6-4
TGTGCCAGCAGTGTCAGCCGGGGGGAGACCCAGTACTTC
CASSVSRGETQYF
>many|NA|TRBJ2-5|TRBV7-2
TGTGCCAGCAGCTTAGCCGGGGATTCAGAGACCCAGTACTTC
CASSLAGDSETQYF